This T cell receptor (beta chain) was obtained from a study of preoperative IRX-2 immunotherapy in early breast cancer. Treatment specified: preoperative locoregional IRX-2 cytokine immunotherapy. The germline gives CDR1 MNHGY, CDR2 SAAAGT. Trimming pared 6 bases from V and 1 base from J, leaving 12 bases between. CDR3 size: 15 residues. The protocol was immunoSEQ multiplex PCR, while the TCRdb copy is restricted to in-frame clones and leaves out a portion. Counted here are approximately 28,000 clones, roughly four fifths occurring once; the ten biggest clones make up around 3.1%. The V gene is TRBV6-8, the J gene TRBJ2-2; D is unresolved. This sequence was found in a human donor with breast cancer. Sampling was conducted from a patient treated with IRX-2 immunotherapy. The CDR3 DNA reads TGTGCCAGCAGGGCCCGTAGAGAGAACACCGGGGAGCTGTTTTTT. It encodes CASRARRENTGELFF.